The source of this TCR beta chain is a study of T-cell memory formation after mild COVID-19. Study-level information: Largely, TCR clusters stayed within a single donor.

The CDR3 loop spans 17 amino acids. Trimming removed 2 bases from V and 1 base from J, with 14 bases in between. TCRdb itself ran the 5' RACE reads through MiXCR, one entry per CDR3 protein. The sample consists of hundreds of thousands of distinct CDR3 sequences, 15% to 20% of them appearing once. The clonotype comes from a man between 18 and 29 years old who had mild COVID-19 (a few samples of this study predate the infection). Cell type and time point are not known. The V call is TRBV12-3 or TRBV12-4, the J call TRBJ2-2; D not certain. Sample: PBMCs or a T cell subset sorted from them (not recorded which). CDR3 amino acids: CASSLPRPGRNTGELFF. The CDR3 bases are TGTGCCAGCAGTTTACCACGTCCCGGACGGAACACCGGGGAGCTGTTTTTT.